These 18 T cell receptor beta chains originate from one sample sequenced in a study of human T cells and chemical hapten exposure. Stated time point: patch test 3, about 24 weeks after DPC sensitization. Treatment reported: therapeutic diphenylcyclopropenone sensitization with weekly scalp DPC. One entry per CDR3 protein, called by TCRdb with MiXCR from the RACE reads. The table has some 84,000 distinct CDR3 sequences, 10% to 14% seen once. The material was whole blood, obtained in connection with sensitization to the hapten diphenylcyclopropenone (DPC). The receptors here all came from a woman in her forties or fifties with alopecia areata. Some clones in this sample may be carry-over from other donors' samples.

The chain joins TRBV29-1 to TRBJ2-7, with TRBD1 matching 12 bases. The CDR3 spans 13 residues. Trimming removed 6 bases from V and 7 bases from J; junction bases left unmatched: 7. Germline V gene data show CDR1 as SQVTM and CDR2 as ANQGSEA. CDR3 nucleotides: TGCAGCGTCGCCGGGACAGGGGGCGGTGAGCAGTACTTC. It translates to CSVAGTGGGEQYF.

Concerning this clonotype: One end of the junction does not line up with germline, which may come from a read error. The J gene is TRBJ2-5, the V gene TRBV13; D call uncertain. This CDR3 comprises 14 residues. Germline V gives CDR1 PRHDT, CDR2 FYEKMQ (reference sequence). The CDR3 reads CASSRPVSQDTQYF. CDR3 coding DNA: TGTGCCAGCAGCCGTCCGGTGAGCCAAGACACCCAGTACTTC.

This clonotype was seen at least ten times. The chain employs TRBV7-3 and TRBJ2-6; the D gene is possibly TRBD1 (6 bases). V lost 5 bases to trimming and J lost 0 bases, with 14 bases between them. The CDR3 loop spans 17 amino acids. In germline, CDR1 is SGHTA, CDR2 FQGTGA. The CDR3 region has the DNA TGTGCCAGCAGCGGCCGGGACACAAGCTCTGGGGCCAACGTCCTGACTTTC. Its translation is CASSGRDTSSGANVLTF.

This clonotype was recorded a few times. The CDR3 region has the DNA TGTGCCAGCAGCGTAGGTAGCTCCTACAATGAGCAGTTCTTC. It yields the protein CASSVGSSYNEQFF. V gene TRBV9 combines with J gene TRBJ2-1; D not resolved. The CDR3 has 14 residues. The ends were cut back, 0 bases at V and 0 bases at J, with 4 bases in the middle. Germline V lookup: CDR1 SGDLS, CDR2 YYNGEE. The whole variable domain, remainder taken from reference TRBV9 and TRBJ2-1, is DSGVTQTPKHLITATGQRVTLRCSPRSGDLSVYWYQQSLDQGLQFLIQYYNGEERAKGNILERFSAQQFPDLHSELNLSSLELGDSALYFCASSVGSSYNEQFFGPGTRLTVL.

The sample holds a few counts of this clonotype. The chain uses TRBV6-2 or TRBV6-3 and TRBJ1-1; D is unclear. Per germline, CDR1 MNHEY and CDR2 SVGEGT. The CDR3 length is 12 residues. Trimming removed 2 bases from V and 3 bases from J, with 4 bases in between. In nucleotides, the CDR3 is TGTGCCAGCAGTTACAGTCACACTGAAGCTTTCTTT. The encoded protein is CASSYSHTEAFF.

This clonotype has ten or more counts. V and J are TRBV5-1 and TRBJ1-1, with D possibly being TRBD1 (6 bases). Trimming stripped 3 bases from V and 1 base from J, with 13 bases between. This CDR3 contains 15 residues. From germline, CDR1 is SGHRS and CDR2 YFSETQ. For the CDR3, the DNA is TGCGCCAGCAGCTCAGGCGGCAGGGGGAACACTGAAGCTTTCTTT. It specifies CASSSGGRGNTEAFF.

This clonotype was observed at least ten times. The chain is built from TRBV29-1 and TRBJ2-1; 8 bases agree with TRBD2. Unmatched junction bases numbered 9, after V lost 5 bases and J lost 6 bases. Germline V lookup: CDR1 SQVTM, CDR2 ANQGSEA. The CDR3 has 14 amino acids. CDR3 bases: TGCAGCGTTTCTAGCGGGTTCCAGAGCAATGAGCAGTTCTTC. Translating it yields CSVSSGFQSNEQFF.

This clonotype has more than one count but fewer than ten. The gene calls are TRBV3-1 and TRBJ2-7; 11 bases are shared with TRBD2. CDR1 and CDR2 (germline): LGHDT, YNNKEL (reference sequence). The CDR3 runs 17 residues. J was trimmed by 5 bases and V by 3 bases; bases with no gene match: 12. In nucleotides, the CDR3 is TGTGCCAGCAGCCAGGGGGCCCTAGCGGGAGGTTCCAACGAGCAGTACTTC. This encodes CASSQGALAGGSNEQYF.

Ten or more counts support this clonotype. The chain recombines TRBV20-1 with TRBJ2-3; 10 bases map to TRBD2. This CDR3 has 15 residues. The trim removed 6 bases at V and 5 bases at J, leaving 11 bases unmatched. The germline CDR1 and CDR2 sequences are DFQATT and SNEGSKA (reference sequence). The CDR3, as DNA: TGCAGTGCCCCAGGGAGCCTAGCGGGAGAAGATACGCAGTATTTT. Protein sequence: CSAPGSLAGEDTQYF.

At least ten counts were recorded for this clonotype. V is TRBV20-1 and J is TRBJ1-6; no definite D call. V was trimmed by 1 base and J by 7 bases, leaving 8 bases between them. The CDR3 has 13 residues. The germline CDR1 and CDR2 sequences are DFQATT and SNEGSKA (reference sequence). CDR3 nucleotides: TGCAGTGCTAGAGTTTCGGCGAATTCACCCCTCCACTTT. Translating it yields CSARVSANSPLHF.

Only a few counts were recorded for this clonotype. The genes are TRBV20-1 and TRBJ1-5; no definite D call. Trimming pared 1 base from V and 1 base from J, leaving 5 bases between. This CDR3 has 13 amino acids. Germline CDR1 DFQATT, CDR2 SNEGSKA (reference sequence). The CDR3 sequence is CSARVNSNQPQHF. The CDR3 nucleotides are TGCAGTGCTAGAGTTAACAGCAATCAGCCCCAGCATTTT.

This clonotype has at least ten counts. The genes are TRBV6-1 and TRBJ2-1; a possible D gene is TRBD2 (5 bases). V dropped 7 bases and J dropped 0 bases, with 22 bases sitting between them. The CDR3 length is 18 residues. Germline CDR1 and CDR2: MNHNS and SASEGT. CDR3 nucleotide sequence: TGTGCCAGCACTCAATCCCGGGGTGTCACACACTCCTACAATGAGCAGTTCTTC. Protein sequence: CASTQSRGVTHSYNEQFF.

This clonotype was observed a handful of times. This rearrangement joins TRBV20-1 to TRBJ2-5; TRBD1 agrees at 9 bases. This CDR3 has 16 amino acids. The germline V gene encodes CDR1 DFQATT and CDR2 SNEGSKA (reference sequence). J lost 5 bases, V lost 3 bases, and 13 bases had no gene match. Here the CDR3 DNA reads TGCAGTGCTAGCCAGGGACAGGGTTTTGTCGTGGAGACCCAGTACTTC. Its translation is CSASQGQGFVVETQYF.

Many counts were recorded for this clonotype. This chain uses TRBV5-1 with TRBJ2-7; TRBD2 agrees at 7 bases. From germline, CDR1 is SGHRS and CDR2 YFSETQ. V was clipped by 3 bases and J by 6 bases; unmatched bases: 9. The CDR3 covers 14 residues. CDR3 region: CASSSMTSSGEQYF. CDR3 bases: TGCGCCAGCAGCTCAATGACTAGCTCCGGCGAGCAGTACTTC.

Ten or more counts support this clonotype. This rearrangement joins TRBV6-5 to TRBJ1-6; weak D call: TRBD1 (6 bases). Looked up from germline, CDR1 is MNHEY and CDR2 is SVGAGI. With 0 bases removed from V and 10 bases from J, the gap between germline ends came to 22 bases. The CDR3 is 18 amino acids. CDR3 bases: TGTGCCAGCAGTTACTCGGAAGATTCGTGGCAGGGGAGCTCACCCCTCCACTTT. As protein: CASSYSEDSWQGSSPLHF.

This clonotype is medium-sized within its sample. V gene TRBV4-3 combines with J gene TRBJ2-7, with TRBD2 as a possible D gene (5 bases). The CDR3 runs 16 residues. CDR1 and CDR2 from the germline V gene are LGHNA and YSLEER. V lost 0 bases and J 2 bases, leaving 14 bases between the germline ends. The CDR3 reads CASSQELEGAPYEQYF. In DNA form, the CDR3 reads TGCGCCAGCAGCCAAGAGTTAGAGGGAGCCCCCTACGAGCAGTACTTC.

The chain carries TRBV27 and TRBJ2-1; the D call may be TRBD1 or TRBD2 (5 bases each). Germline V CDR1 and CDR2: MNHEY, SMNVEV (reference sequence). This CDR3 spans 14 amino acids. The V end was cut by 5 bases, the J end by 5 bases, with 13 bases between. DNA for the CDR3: TGTGCCAGCAGTCCGGGGCCAACTGACAATGAGCAGTTCTTC. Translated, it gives CASSPGPTDNEQFF.

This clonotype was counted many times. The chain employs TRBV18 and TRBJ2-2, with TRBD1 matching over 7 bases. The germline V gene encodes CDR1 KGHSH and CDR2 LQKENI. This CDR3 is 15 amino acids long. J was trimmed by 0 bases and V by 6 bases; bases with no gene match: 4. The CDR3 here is CASSQQGANTGELFF. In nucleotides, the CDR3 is TGTGCCAGCTCCCAGCAGGGGGCGAACACCGGGGAGCTGTTTTTT.